Sequencing of this T cell receptor (beta chain) was carried out in a study of control samples from healthy donors and cancer patients. The method was immunoSEQ multiplex PCR; TCRdb's version includes in-frame clones alone and lacks a portion of them. The table lists 75,000 to 90,000 clones, about nine tenths of them singletons. This CDR3 has 12 amino acids. V lost 1 base and J 4 bases, leaving 3 bases between the germline ends. CDR1 is SNHLY, CDR2 FYNNEI, per germline. The J gene is TRBJ2-3, the V gene TRBV2; D not resolved. The sequenced material came from blood. The clonotype was recovered from a man over 45 in good health. The CDR3 nucleotides are TGTGCCAGCAGTGAAGTCCCAGATACGCAGTATTTT. Amino acid sequence: CASSEVPDTQYF. The variable domain in full, completed from reference TRBV2 and TRBJ2-3, reads EPEVTQTPSHQVTQMGQEVILRCVPISNHLYFYWYRQILGQKVEFLVSFYNNEISEKSEIFDDQFSVERPDGSNFTLKIRSTKLEDSAMYFCASSEVPDTQYFGPGTRLTVL.